A single sample gave rise to the 4 T cell receptor beta chains below, sequenced in a study of shared clonotypes between healthy human individuals (dated by TCRdb to 2019 to 2021). The library was prepared using the immunoSEQ multiplex PCR assay. The source is immuneACCESS, and TCRdb retained only in-frame sequences with V and J called. Part of the clones is not carried over; for the studies checked, unresolved V genes explain less than half of this, and the remainder is unexplained. This sample gives around 700,000 clones in total; roughly 70% of them show up just once. About 1.7% of the sample is taken by the ten largest. Sequenced input: memory CD4+ T cells sorted from blood. The cell subset or site label, as the study defines it: CD45RA-negative fraction. The receptor source for this set is a woman under 40 in good health.

V and J are TRBV7-3 and TRBJ2-1; D call uncertain. Trimming pared 1 base from V and 2 bases from J, leaving 9 bases between. CDR1 is SGHTA and CDR2 is FQGTGA in the germline V gene. The CDR3 runs 15 residues. CDR3 sequence: CASSLSQDPYNEQFF. The CDR3 DNA reads as TGTGCCAGCAGCTTAAGCCAGGACCCCTACAATGAGCAGTTCTTC.

The chain employs TRBV14 and TRBJ2-1; 7 bases fit TRBD1. The V segment lost 6 bases and the J segment 12 bases; nucleotides outside the gene matches: 14. CDR1 SGHDN and CDR2 FVKESK come from the germline V gene. The CDR3 extends over 14 amino acids. CDR3 loop: CASRPGTAGLGQFF. CDR3 in DNA: TGTGCCAGCAGACCCGGGACAGCCGGGCTAGGGCAGTTCTTC.

The CDR3 region is CASNPVGRGNTEAFF. The DNA of the CDR3 is TGTGCCAGCAATCCGGTGGGGCGGGGGAACACTGAAGCTTTCTTT. This chain connects TRBV6-1 to TRBJ1-1; D might be TRBD1 (5 bases). Germline values: CDR1 MNHNS, CDR2 SASEGT. Trimming left V 7 bases short and J 1 base short, with 16 bases between. The CDR3 length is 15 residues.

The chain joins TRBV7-9 to TRBJ2-7; D unclear. This CDR3 region has 13 residues. V lost 3 bases and J lost 12, with 18 bases in between. Germline V gene sequence: CDR1 SEHNR, CDR2 FQNEAQ (reference sequence). Here the CDR3 DNA reads TGTGCCAGCAGCTTGGGTTCCAGTCTACTTCGGTACTTC. Protein product: CASSLGSSLLRYF.